The 31 T cell receptor beta chains below all came from one sample that was sequenced in a study of T cells expressing NK-cell markers. TCRdb reprocessed the 5' RACE reads, keeping one entry per CDR3 protein, no DNA. This table lists 500,000 or so distinct CDR3 sequences. Sequenced: blood T cells: a sorted CD56 or NKG2C T cell subset, CD4+ or CD8+ T cells, or bulk PBMC T cells (not recorded which). Receptors originate from a young man in good health.

The chain joins TRBV27 to TRBJ2-1; TCRdb's D call, TRBD1, is unchecked because there is no DNA. Germline CDR1 MNHEY, CDR2 SMNVEV (reference sequence). This CDR3 has 15 residues. CDR3 loop: CASSLSGPWGNEQFF.

The gene calls are TRBV4-2 and TRBJ2-2. Looked up from germline, CDR1 is LGHNA and CDR2 is YNFKEQ. This CDR3 has 16 amino acids. The CDR3 here is CASSQHPTLDTGELFF.

V gene TRBV27 combines with J gene TRBJ2-5. CDR1 and CDR2 from the germline V gene are MNHEY and SMNVEV (reference sequence). The CDR3 spans 14 residues. The CDR3 protein is CASSFSPTRETQYF.

The rearrangement links TRBV5-1 to TRBJ2-3; TCRdb proposes TRBD2, but this gene call is untestable without DNA. Germline-derived CDR1 and CDR2 are SGHRS and YFSETQ. The CDR3 loop spans 14 amino acids. CDR3 residues: CASSSLANTDTQYF.

The rearrangement joins TRBV12-3 or TRBV12-4 to TRBJ2-1; TCRdb's D call, TRBD1, is unchecked because there is no DNA. This CDR3 is 14 amino acids long. CDR3 sequence reads: CASIRTGGIGEQFF.

The chain recombines TRBV27 with TRBJ2-1; absent DNA, TCRdb's TRBD1 call cannot be checked. Germline CDR1 reads MNHEY; CDR2 reads SMNVEV (reference sequence). The CDR3 is 12 amino acids. This chain's CDR3 is CASSPYRGTQFF.

The V call is TRBV7-2, the J call TRBJ2-3; without DNA, the TCRdb call of TRBD2 cannot be checked. The CDR3 loop spans 15 amino acids. Germline values: CDR1 SGHTA, CDR2 FQGNSA. The CDR3 reads CASSLSTSGRHTQYF. Looking up the rest from reference TRBV7-2 and TRBJ2-3 gives the full variable domain: GAGVSQSPSNKVTEKGKDVELRCDPISGHTALYWYRQSLGQGLEFLIYFQGNSAPDKSGLPSDRFSAERTGGSVSTLTIQRTQQEDSAVYLCASSLSTSGRHTQYFGPGTRLTVL.

The chain carries TRBV14 and TRBJ1-1. The CDR3 has 13 amino acids. Germline CDR1 and CDR2: SGHDN and FVKESK. The CDR3 protein is CASSQAMNTEAFF.

The gene calls are TRBV19 and TRBJ1-1; TCRdb designates TRBD1, a call that cannot be tested without DNA. Germline loops: CDR1 LNHDA, CDR2 SQIVND (reference sequence). CDR3 length: 13 amino acids. The chain's CDR3 is CASSRDRDTEAFF. Looking up the rest from reference TRBV19 and TRBJ1-1 gives the full variable domain: DGGITQSPKYLFRKEGQNVTLSCEQNLNHDAMYWYRQDPGQGLRLIYYSQIVNDFQKGDIAEGYSVSREKKESFPLTVTSAQKNPTAFYLCASSRDRDTEAFFGQGTRLTVV.

The chain recombines TRBV3-1 with TRBJ2-2; the TRBD2 assignment by TCRdb is unverifiable without DNA. Germline values: CDR1 LGHDT, CDR2 YNNKEL (reference sequence). This CDR3 region has 16 residues. CDR3 residues: CASSLLAGEDTGELFF. The whole variable domain, remainder taken from reference TRBV3-1 and TRBJ2-2, is DTAVSQTPKYLVTQMGNDKSIKCEQNLGHDTMYWYKQDSKKFLKIMFSYNNKELIINETVPNRFSPKSPDKAHLNLHINSLELGDSAVYFCASSLLAGEDTGELFFGEGSRLTVL.

The chain carries TRBV10-2 and TRBJ2-1; TCRdb picks TRBD2, but there is no DNA to check that call. Looked up from germline, CDR1 is WSHSY and CDR2 is SAAADI. CDR3 size: 15 residues. CDR3: CASSPRAGGDNEQFF.

V gene TRBV20-1 combines with J gene TRBJ2-1; TCRdb's D call, TRBD2, is unchecked because there is no DNA. The length of the CDR3 is 16 residues. The V gene's germline CDR1 is DFQATT and CDR2 SNEGSKA (reference sequence). CDR3: CSARLPGLAALNEQFF.

The chain uses TRBV18 and TRBJ1-3. The CDR3 sequence is 17 residues long. The V gene's germline CDR1 is KGHSH and CDR2 LQKENI. CDR3 in amino acids: CASSPRGQASSGNTIYF.

The gene calls are TRBV20-1 and TRBJ1-1. This CDR3 is built from 11 residues. CDR1 and CDR2 from the germline V gene are DFQATT and SNEGSKA (reference sequence). The CDR3 sequence: CSIFGQTEAFF.

This sequence joins TRBV7-2 and TRBJ1-1; the D call from TCRdb, TRBD1, cannot be confirmed without DNA. Per germline, CDR1 SGHTA and CDR2 FQGNSA. The CDR3 has 14 residues. The CDR3 loop reads CASSRSWGAEVAFF.

This chain links TRBV5-1 with TRBJ2-3; the D call of TRBD2 rests on TCRdb alone, since no DNA is present to check it. Looked up from germline, CDR1 is SGHRS and CDR2 is YFSETQ. The CDR3 is 15 residues long. The CDR3 loop is CASSSMGGLTDTQYF.

The V gene is TRBV2, the J gene TRBJ2-3. The germline CDR1 and CDR2 sequences are SNHLY and FYNNEI. The CDR3 runs to 14 residues. The CDR3 here is CASREAGLTDTQYF.

The chain combines TRBV7-2 with TRBJ2-7; TCRdb's D call of TRBD2 is untestable without DNA. Looked up from germline, CDR1 is SGHTA and CDR2 is FQGNSA. This CDR3 is 15 amino acids long. The CDR3 sequence is CASSLTLAEGYEQYF.

This chain uses TRBV7-9 with TRBJ1-4. Germline values: CDR1 SEHNR, CDR2 FQNEAQ (reference sequence). CDR3 length: 16 amino acids. CDR3 protein: CASSLVRRASGEKLFF. The entire variable domain, with the rest obtained from reference TRBV7-9 and TRBJ1-4, is as follows: DTGVSQNPRHKITKRGQNVTFRCDPISEHNRLYWYRQTLGQGPEFLTYFQNEAQLEKSRLLSDRFSAERPKGSFSTLEIQRTEQGDSAMYLCASSLVRRASGEKLFFGSGTQLSVL.

This sequence joins TRBV28 and TRBJ2-7. The CDR3 is 13 residues long. From germline, CDR1 is MDHEN and CDR2 SYDVKM. The CDR3 loop reads CASIGSLGSEQYF.

The J gene is TRBJ2-3, the V gene TRBV6-2 or TRBV6-3; with no DNA, the TCRdb D assignment of TRBD2 cannot be verified. CDR1 is MNHEY and CDR2 is SVGEGT in the germline V gene. The CDR3 totals 13 residues. This CDR3 reads CATRPADTDTQYF.

The rearrangement uses TRBV5-1 and TRBJ2-1; the TCRdb call, TRBD1, lacks DNA for checking. The CDR3 length is 17 residues. Germline CDR1 SGHRS, CDR2 YFSETQ. CDR3 protein: CASSRQEGGSSYNEQFF.

V and J are TRBV12-3 or TRBV12-4 and TRBJ2-7; without DNA, the TCRdb call of TRBD1 cannot be checked. This CDR3 is 13 amino acids long. CDR3 sequence: CASRAGGEHEQYF.

V and J are TRBV29-1 and TRBJ2-1; TCRdb selects TRBD2, and the lack of DNA leaves this call unchecked. CDR1 SQVTM and CDR2 ANQGSEA come from the germline V gene. This CDR3 comprises 14 residues. CDR3 sequence: CSVGKASGHNEQFF.

The chain is built from TRBV20-1 and TRBJ1-3; there is no DNA to check the TCRdb D call of TRBD1. From germline, CDR1 is DFQATT and CDR2 SNEGSKA (reference sequence). The CDR3 spans 16 residues. CDR3 sequence: CSARDRIKGPGNTIYF.

The chain joins TRBV7-9 to TRBJ1-1; TCRdb calls TRBD1, which cannot be checked without DNA. The germline CDR1 and CDR2 sequences are SEHNR and FQNEAQ (reference sequence). The CDR3 sequence is 14 residues long. The CDR3 reads CASRTWGGVTEAFF.

V is TRBV5-1 and J is TRBJ2-7; TCRdb gives TRBD1 as the D gene, but with no DNA this cannot be confirmed. Germline V gene sequence: CDR1 SGHRS, CDR2 YFSETQ. The CDR3 loop spans 15 amino acids. CDR3 residues: CASSLGAIRDEAQYF.

The chain links TRBV28 to TRBJ2-7; TCRdb gives TRBD1 as the D gene, but with no DNA this cannot be confirmed. The CDR3 extends over 15 amino acids. Germline-derived CDR1 and CDR2 are MDHEN and SYDVKM. CDR3 amino acids: CASRRPAGREYEQYF. Combining the CDR3 with reference TRBV28 and TRBJ2-7 gives the whole variable domain DVKVTQSSRYLVKRTGEKVFLECVQDMDHENMFWYRQDPGLGLRLIYFSYDVKMKEKGDIPEGYSVSREKKERFSLILESASTNQTSMYLCASRRPAGREYEQYFGPGTRLTVT.

The rearrangement joins TRBV20-1 to TRBJ1-5. The CDR3 is 12 residues long. Germline V lookup: CDR1 DFQATT, CDR2 SNEGSKA (reference sequence). The CDR3 sequence is CSARTGRQPQHF.

The J gene is TRBJ2-3, the V gene TRBV11-1; absent DNA, TCRdb's TRBD2 call cannot be checked. In germline, CDR1 is SGHAT, CDR2 FQDESV (reference sequence). This CDR3 has 14 residues. CDR3 loop: CASSPARAGDTQYF.

The chain joins TRBV12-3 or TRBV12-4 to TRBJ2-1. There are 12 residues in the CDR3. CDR3 sequence: CASSLAKNEQFF.